A single sample gave rise to the 27 T cell receptor beta chains below, sequenced in a study of Graves' ophthalmopathy and Graves' hyperthyroidism. The study amplified TCR beta CDR3 regions using RNA transcripts. Scientists carried out first-round RT-PCR using HTBI primers and then a second-round multiplex PCR. TCRdb processed the multiplex PCR reads anew with MiXCR; each CDR3 protein has one entry. The sample carries 600,000 to 700,000 distinct CDR3 sequences, roughly 39% recorded once. Sequencing was done on a sample of peripheral blood. The origin of the receptors is an adult man with Graves' ophthalmopathy.

Comment on this clonotype: Given a much more abundant clone one base away, this may be a read error. The chain employs TRBV7-9 and TRBJ2-7, with 10 bases that match TRBD2. The CDR3 is 14 amino acids. CDR1 is SEHNR and CDR2 is FQNEAQ in the germline V gene (reference sequence). The CDR3 is CTSSLAASGGQQYF. The CDR3 region has the DNA TGTACCAGCAGCTTAGCTGCTAGCGGGGGCCAGCAGTACTTC.

This clonotype was picked up many times. This chain's CDR3 is CAIGTGLNYGYTF. CDR3 nucleotide sequence: TGTGCCATAGGGACAGGGTTAAACTATGGCTACACCTTC. The V and J genes are TRBV10-3 and TRBJ1-2; 9 positions agree with TRBD1. Losses at the gene ends were 9 bases for V and 2 bases for J; bases not matched to a gene: 4. Germline V gene lookup returns CDR1 ENHRY and CDR2 SYGVKD. The CDR3 extends over 13 amino acids.

The table lists this clonotype with a count of one. The chain combines TRBV10-3 with TRBJ2-7; 7 bases align to TRBD1. Trimming at V came to 7 bases and at J to 2 bases, leaving 14 bases not matched to a gene. The V gene's germline CDR1 is ENHRY and CDR2 SYGVKD. This CDR3 spans 16 amino acids. The CDR3: CAIKGTGTAGTYEQYF. For the CDR3, the DNA is TGTGCCATCAAGGGGACCGGGACAGCCGGCACCTACGAGCAGTACTTC.

This clonotype has a count of ten or more. This chain joins TRBV6-5 and TRBJ2-7, with D unclear. Germline CDR1 reads MNHEY; CDR2 reads SVGAGI. Trimming cost V 0 bases and J 0 bases, with 12 bases left between them. CDR3 length: 16 amino acids. CDR3 sequence (DNA): TGTGCCAGCAGTTACTCGGGGTCCCTGAGCTCCTACGAGCAGTACTTC. Its translation is CASSYSGSLSSYEQYF.

This clonotype was counted ten times or more. V usage is TRBV7-9 and J usage is TRBJ1-1; D is ambiguous. The germline V gene encodes CDR1 SEHNR and CDR2 FQNEAQ (reference sequence). This CDR3 has 12 amino acids. Trimming took 5 bases from V and 5 from J, leaving 9 bases between them. The CDR3 nucleotides are TGTGCCAGCAGCGGAAGCGGGACTGAAGCTTTCTTT. It encodes CASSGSGTEAFF.

The rearrangement joins TRBV10-3 to TRBJ2-5, with TRBD2 identical over 9 bases. The CDR3 has 16 residues. V trimming: 4 bases; J trimming: 5 bases; junction bases outside the gene matches: 11. Germline assignment: CDR1 ENHRY and CDR2 SYGVKD. CDR3 sequence (DNA): TGTGCCATCAGTGGAGATGCGGGGGGGCATCGGGAGACCCAGTACTTC. Translated, it gives CAISGDAGGHRETQYF.

This clonotype was detected only a few times. The V and J genes are TRBV20-1 and TRBJ2-7; possible D gene TRBD2, 6 bases. The CDR3 covers 15 residues. V lost 5 bases, J lost 0 bases, and 17 bases lay in between. CDR1 DFQATT and CDR2 SNEGSKA come from the germline V gene (reference sequence). CDR3 amino acids: CSASPLSGFSYEQYF. CDR3 in DNA: TGCAGTGCTTCTCCCTTAAGCGGGTTCTCCTACGAGCAGTACTTC.

As for this clonotype: An end of the junction differs from the germline gene, which may be a read error. The rearrangement joins TRBV7-3 to TRBJ2-1; TRBD2 is a possible D gene (6 bases). The CDR3 is 14 residues long. Germline values: CDR1 SGHTA, CDR2 FQGTGA. The CDR3 loop reads CASSLAGKNNQQFF. The CDR3 coding sequence is TGTGCCAGCAGCTTAGCGGGAAAGAACAATCAGCAGTTCTTC.

This CDR3 reads CAIRPTGISYEQYF. CDR3 bases: TGTGCCATCCGCCCGACAGGGATAAGCTACGAGCAGTACTTC. This rearrangement joins TRBV10-3 to TRBJ2-7; 7 positions match TRBD1. Germline CDR1 ENHRY, CDR2 SYGVKD. V shed 8 bases and J 3 bases; nucleotides not matched to a gene: 10. The CDR3 sequence is 14 residues long.

CDR3 sequence: CASMRKQGGSEKLFF. CDR3 sequence (DNA): TGTGCCAGCATGAGAAAACAGGGAGGGTCTGAAAAACTGTTTTTT. The V call is TRBV25-1, the J call TRBJ1-4, with a tentative D call TRBD1 (6 bases). The V gene lost 7 bases and the J gene lost 7 bases, with 19 bases spanning the gap. CDR3 length: 15 residues. CDR1 and CDR2 (germline): MGHDK, SYGVNS.

This clonotype was observed many times. V is TRBV19 and J is TRBJ1-2; a possible D gene is TRBD1 (5 bases). The CDR3 has 14 residues. Trimming removed 6 bases at V and 1 base at J, with 12 bases between. From germline, CDR1 is LNHDA and CDR2 SQIVND (reference sequence). The CDR3 spells CASRSRDGNYGYTF. DNA for the CDR3: TGTGCCAGTAGGAGCCGGGACGGTAACTATGGCTACACCTTC. The complete variable domain, with remaining parts taken from reference TRBV19 and TRBJ1-2, reads DGGITQSPKYLFRKEGQNVTLSCEQNLNHDAMYWYRQDPGQGLRLIYYSQIVNDFQKGDIAEGYSVSREKKESFPLTVTSAQKNPTAFYLCASRSRDGNYGYTFGSGTRLTVV.

A few counts support this clonotype. V gene TRBV7-2 combines with J gene TRBJ2-5, with 7 positions matching TRBD1. The germline gives CDR1 SGHTA, CDR2 FQGNSA. J was trimmed by 2 bases and V by 4 bases; bases with no gene match: 7. CDR3 length: 15 amino acids. CDR3 loop: CASSSPRDSQETQYF. In DNA form, the CDR3 reads TGTGCCAGCAGCTCTCCTCGGGACAGTCAAGAGACCCAGTACTTC.

The gene calls are TRBV5-1 and TRBJ2-2; perhaps TRBD2 as D (5 bases). CDR1 is SGHRS, CDR2 YFSETQ, per germline. The CDR3 spans 14 residues. Between the trimmed V and J ends, which lost 0 bases and 5 bases, there was a span of 8 bases. CDR3 region: CASSLEGGTGELFF. Written as DNA, the CDR3 is TGCGCCAGCAGCTTGGAAGGAGGAACCGGGGAGCTGTTTTTT.

This CDR3 reads CASSFAERDKNYEQYF. The CDR3 DNA is TGTGCCAGCAGTTTCGCTGAACGGGACAAAAACTACGAGCAGTACTTC. V usage is TRBV12-3 or TRBV12-4 and J usage is TRBJ2-7; weak D call: TRBD1 (6 bases). The V gene lost 3 bases and the J gene lost 3 bases, with 18 bases spanning the gap. The CDR3 consists of 16 residues.

This clonotype was counted many times. V usage is TRBV25-1 and J usage is TRBJ1-1; a possible D gene is TRBD1 (5 bases). Germline V gene lookup returns CDR1 MGHDK and CDR2 SYGVNS. CDR3 length: 19 residues. V lost 2 bases and J 6 bases, leaving 28 bases between the germline ends. The CDR3 nucleotides are TGTGCCAGCAGTGAAGGCACTCTGGGTCTGGCCGGGGGGATCCCTGAAGCTTTCTTT. Its translation is CASSEGTLGLAGGIPEAFF.

V and J are TRBV5-1 and TRBJ2-3, with 7 nucleotides matching TRBD1. V shed 0 bases, J shed 1 base, and the junction held 5 bases outside the gene matches. The CDR3 loop spans 16 amino acids. Germline CDR1 and CDR2: SGHRS and YFSETQ. The CDR3 is CASSLGGTDGTDTQYF. CDR3 DNA: TGCGCCAGCAGCTTGGGGGGGACAGACGGCACAGATACGCAGTATTTT.

This clonotype was observed many times. This rearrangement joins TRBV7-2 to TRBJ2-7; D not resolved. Germline V gene sequence: CDR1 SGHTA, CDR2 FQGNSA. V gave up 1 base and J gave up 6 bases, with 10 bases separating them. The CDR3 is made up of 13 amino acids. The CDR3, as DNA: TGTGCCAGCAGCTTAGTAGTCCCCCGCGAGCAGTACTTC. As protein: CASSLVVPREQYF.

The chain combines TRBV2 with TRBJ2-5; D ambiguous. V was cut by 8 bases and J by 5 bases, with 15 bases left in between. The CDR3 contains 13 residues. Germline CDR1 reads SNHLY; CDR2 reads FYNNEI. CDR3: CASLGVAGETQYF. The CDR3 DNA reads TGTGCCAGCTTGGGTGTGGCTGGCGAGACCCAGTACTTC.

This chain connects TRBV25-1 to TRBJ2-5; TRBD2 agrees at 8 bases. Germline V CDR1 and CDR2: MGHDK, SYGVNS. This CDR3 is built from 15 residues. V dropped 2 bases and J dropped 1; count of bases not matched to a gene: 3. CDR3 sequence: CASSESGRAQETQYF. Here the CDR3 DNA reads TGTGCCAGCAGTGAAAGCGGGAGAGCCCAAGAGACCCAGTACTTC. Complete variable domain (other parts from reference TRBV25-1 and TRBJ2-5): EADIYQTPRYLVIGTGKKITLECSQTMGHDKMYWYQQDPGMELHLIHYSYGVNSTEKGDLSSESTVSRIRTEHFPLTLESARPSHTSQYLCASSESGRAQETQYFGPGTRLLVL.

As to this clonotype: Because the CDR3 is missing its conserved closing phenylalanine or tryptophan, this is likely a read error. This chain joins TRBV6-6 and TRBJ1-4, with D unclear. V gave up 5 bases and J gave up 0 bases, with 4 bases separating them. The CDR3 loop spans 13 amino acids. Looked up from germline, CDR1 is MNHNY and CDR2 is SVGAGI (reference sequence). The CDR3, as DNA: TGTGCCAGCAGTGGGGCAACTAATGAAAAACTGTTTTTG. It encodes CASSGATNEKLFL.

This clonotype was seen at least ten times. The CDR3 DNA reads as TGTGCCACCGCTACAGGGGGCATAGCAGAGACCCAGTACTTC. Its translation is CATATGGIAETQYF. This sequence joins TRBV24-1 and TRBJ2-5, with 9 bases identical to TRBD1. The CDR3 has 14 residues. Trimming cost V 9 bases and J 4 bases; bases outside gene matches: 8. Per the germline V gene, CDR1 is KGHDR and CDR2 is SFDVKD.

There are many counts of this clonotype. The V call is TRBV19, the J call TRBJ1-1; 10 nucleotides match TRBD1. The CDR3 contains 13 residues. Trimming at V came to 4 bases and at J to 10 bases, leaving 6 bases not matched to a gene. Germline values: CDR1 LNHDA, CDR2 SQIVND (reference sequence). CDR3 sequence reads: CASSSGTGVGAFF. CDR3 DNA sequence: TGTGCCAGTAGTAGCGGGACAGGGGTTGGAGCTTTCTTT.

The chain employs TRBV20-1 and TRBJ1-2; D gene unclear. The CDR3 runs 12 residues. The germline V gene encodes CDR1 DFQATT and CDR2 SNEGSKA (reference sequence). V was clipped by 5 bases and J by 1 base, with 8 bases between them. This CDR3 is CSADDNNYGYTF. CDR3 sequence (DNA): TGCAGTGCTGACGATAATAACTATGGCTACACCTTC.

This clonotype occurred a few times. The chain combines TRBV19 with TRBJ2-7; D possibly corresponds to TRBD2 (6 bases). In germline, CDR1 is LNHDA, CDR2 SQIVND (reference sequence). V was pared by 3 bases and J by 0 bases, with 6 bases between. There are 13 residues in the CDR3. CDR3 protein: CASSMRDSYEQYF. CDR3 coding DNA: TGTGCCAGTAGTATGCGGGACTCCTACGAGCAGTACTTC.

The V gene is TRBV9, the J gene TRBJ2-2; possibly TRBD2 for D (5 bases). V lost 3 bases to trimming and J lost 4 bases, with 16 bases between them. The germline V gene has CDR1 SGDLS and CDR2 YYNGEE. CDR3 size: 16 residues. Here the CDR3 DNA reads TGTGCCAGCAGCGGGACGGCATTGGGGAGCACCGGGGAGCTGTTTTTT. It yields the protein CASSGTALGSTGELFF.

This chain uses TRBV24-1 with TRBJ1-5; the match to TRBD1 covers 11 bases. The CDR3 is 17 amino acids. With 7 bases clipped from V and 4 bases from J, the junction kept 11 bases outside the gene matches. The germline gives CDR1 KGHDR, CDR2 SFDVKD. This CDR3 reads CATRTTGTGGINQPQHF. The DNA of the CDR3 is TGTGCCACCAGGACAACCGGGACAGGGGGTATTAATCAGCCCCAGCATTTT.

V usage is TRBV2 and J usage is TRBJ1-6; 8 bases map to TRBD1. Germline values: CDR1 SNHLY, CDR2 FYNNEI. Trimming cost V 6 bases and J 9 bases; bases outside gene matches: 13. The CDR3 covers 16 residues. CDR3 sequence (DNA): TGTGCCAGCAGAAAGGGACAGGCCCAAACGGTTTCACCCCTCCACTTT. It translates to CASRKGQAQTVSPLHF.